Below, one T cell receptor (beta chain) is given with its context. Its target is not known. There are 14 residues in the CDR3. CDR1 and CDR2 from the germline V gene are SGHTA and FQGNSA. V lost 5 bases and J lost 1, with 11 bases in between. The record originates from a study of OX40 agonist ivuxolimab in advanced cancers. Clones were read by immunoSEQ multiplex PCR, and TCRdb kept only the in-frame ones, dropping some. The table includes about 69,000 clones, roughly 90% detected once. Overall study findings and caveats: It was also the case that some nonresponders had low normalized T-cell clonal expansion.

The chain links TRBV7-2 to TRBJ1-2; no clear D gene. The sequence was obtained from an adult with an advanced solid tumor such as melanoma, head and neck, liver or kidney cancer. The material sequenced was CD4+ or CD8+ T cells sorted from blood, taken in a trial of the OX40 agonist ivuxolimab. The CDR3 sequence is CASSTSRDNYGYTF. The CDR3 DNA sequence: TGTGCCAGCAGCACCTCACGAGATAACTATGGCTACACCTTC.